This T cell receptor beta chain was recorded in a study of blood T cell repertoires in COVID-19. Turning to the study itself: Sources were T cells, B-cell-depleted T cells, or PBMCs; the material itself was cDNA or gDNA.

Repertoires were generated with immunoSEQ multiplex PCR, while TCRdb's copy carries only in-frame clones and drops some. The sample consists of 150,000 to 200,000 clones, 82% of them appearing once. V trimming: 5 bases; J trimming: 0 bases; junction bases outside the gene matches: 3. Looked up from germline, CDR1 is SGHNT and CDR2 is YYREEE (reference sequence). The CDR3 is 16 amino acids. Sequenced material: peripheral blood. The chain joins TRBV5-4 to TRBJ1-6, with 9 bases matching TRBD1. This receptor was taken from a woman in her forties with COVID-19, enrolled during active disease. The CDR3 protein is CASRSGQGSYNSPLHF. In nucleotides, the CDR3 is TGTGCCAGCAGATCGGGACAGGGCTCCTATAATTCACCCCTCCACTTT.